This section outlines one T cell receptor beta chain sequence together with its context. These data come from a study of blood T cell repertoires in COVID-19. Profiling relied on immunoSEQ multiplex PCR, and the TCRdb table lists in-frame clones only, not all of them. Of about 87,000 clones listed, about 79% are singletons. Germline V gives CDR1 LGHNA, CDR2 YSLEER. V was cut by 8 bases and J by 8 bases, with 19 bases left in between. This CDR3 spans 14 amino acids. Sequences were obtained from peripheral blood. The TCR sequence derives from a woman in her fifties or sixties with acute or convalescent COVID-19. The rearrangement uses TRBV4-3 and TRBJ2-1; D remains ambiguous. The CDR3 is CASGSNWAGHEQFF. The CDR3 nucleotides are TGCGCCAGCGGCTCTAACTGGGCAGGCCATGAGCAGTTCTTC.